This T cell receptor beta chain was recovered during a study of beta chain features in type 1 diabetes. Findings of the study overall: Patients with Type 1 diabetes showed moderately but significantly shorter TCRB CDR3s in all four CD4+ subsets.

TCRB transcripts that were expressed got sequenced, as all of the isolated RNA had been reverse transcribed. Only in-frame clones appear in the TCRdb table, and some are missing; sequencing was by immunoSEQ multiplex PCR. Of approximately 600,000 clones in the sample, over 10% were seen once. Germline lookup yields CDR1 MNHEY and CDR2 SMNVEV (reference sequence). The CDR3 has 16 residues. The junction had 9 bases not matched to a gene; V was cut back by 4 bases and J by 5 bases. This clone was counted a few times. What it recognizes is unknown. The source of this sequence is a man younger than 45 with type 1 diabetes. Sequenced: naive CD4+ T cells from blood. V is TRBV27 and J is TRBJ1-2; 11 bases map to TRBD1. The CDR3 DNA follows: TGTGCCAGCAGTTCCCCGGGACAGGGGGTCGATTATGGCTACACCTTC. Residues: CASSSPGQGVDYGYTF.